This TCR beta chain was obtained from a study of blood T cells in healthy people across ages. Study-wide points: Changes seen in expanded clonotypes were possibly confounded by donor CMV status left unknown. Per million T cells, TCR beta diversity dropped about linearly as age rose.

Every donor provided 7.5 to 10 milliliters of peripheral blood. Per sample, no less than 5 micrograms of total RNA were extracted. CDR1 and CDR2 (germline): KGHDR, SFDVKD. The CDR3 has 13 residues. The ends were cut back, 5 bases at V and 4 bases at J, with 10 bases in the middle. As concerns this clonotype: What it binds is not known.

A J-beta primer mix and a sample-barcoded 5' primer were used in a second PCR of roughly 6 to 11 cycles. From the 5' RACE reads, TCRdb called clonotypes with MiXCR, one entry per CDR3 protein. The repertoire has about 1.8 million distinct CDR3 sequences, less than 50% of them found once; the top ten carry about 2.1%. The sequencing input was blood. The origin of this receptor is a woman in her thirties or forties in good health. The V gene is TRBV24-1, the J gene TRBJ1-2, with no clear D. The CDR3, as DNA: TGTGCCACCAGTGTAGGACTGAGCTATGGCTACACCTTC. The encoded protein is CATSVGLSYGYTF.